This T cell receptor beta chain originates from a study of OX40 agonist ivuxolimab in advanced cancers. General study results and limits: Partial responders at 0.1-3.0 mg/kg showed near-lowest clonal expansion.

A note on this clone: Its antigen is undetermined.

Measured with immunoSEQ multiplex PCR; TCRdb has only the in-frame clones, and not every one. The sample carries about 55,000 clones, around 85% recorded once. CDR1 is SGHTA and CDR2 is FQGNSA in the germline V gene. The CDR3 length is 15 residues. The germline V and J ends were trimmed by 1 base and 4 bases, with 13 bases remaining between them. The receptor's source is an adult with an advanced solid tumor such as melanoma, head and neck, liver or kidney cancer. The chain has TRBV7-2 and TRBJ1-1; tentative D call: TRBD1 (6 bases). Sample: CD4+ or CD8+ T cells sorted from blood, taken in a trial of the OX40 agonist ivuxolimab. The CDR3 protein is CASSLVGGLVTEAFF. In nucleotides, the CDR3 is TGTGCCAGCAGCTTAGTAGGGGGGCTGGTCACTGAAGCTTTCTTT. Combining the CDR3 with reference TRBV7-2 and TRBJ1-1 gives the whole variable domain GAGVSQSPSNKVTEKGKDVELRCDPISGHTALYWYRQSLGQGLEFLIYFQGNSAPDKSGLPSDRFSAERTGGSVSTLTIQRTQQEDSAVYLCASSLVGGLVTEAFFGQGTRLTVV.